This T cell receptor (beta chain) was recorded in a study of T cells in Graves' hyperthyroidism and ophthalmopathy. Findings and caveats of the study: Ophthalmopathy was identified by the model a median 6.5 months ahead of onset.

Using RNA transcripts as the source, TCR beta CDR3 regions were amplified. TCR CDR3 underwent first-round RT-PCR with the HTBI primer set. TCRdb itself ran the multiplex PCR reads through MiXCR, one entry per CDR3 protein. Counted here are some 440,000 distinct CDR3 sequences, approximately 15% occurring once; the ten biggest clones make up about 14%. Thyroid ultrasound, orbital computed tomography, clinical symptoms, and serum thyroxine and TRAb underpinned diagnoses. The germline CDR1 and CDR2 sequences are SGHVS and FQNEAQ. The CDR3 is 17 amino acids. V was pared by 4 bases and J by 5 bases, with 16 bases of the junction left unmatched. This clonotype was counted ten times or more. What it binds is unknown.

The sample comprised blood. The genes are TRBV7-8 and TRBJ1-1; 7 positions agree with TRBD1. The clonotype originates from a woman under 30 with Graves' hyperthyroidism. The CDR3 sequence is CASSSDRFTPLGTEAFF. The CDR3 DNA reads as TGTGCCAGCAGCTCGGACAGGTTCACTCCCTTGGGGACTGAAGCTTTCTTT.